These 18 T cell receptor beta chains were all obtained from the same sample, sequenced in a study of T-cell reconstitution after alpha-beta-depleted transplantation in children. For TCRbeta, the library was prepared with unique molecular identifiers. TCRdb reanalysed the PCR reads using MiXCR and keeps one entry per CDR3 protein. The sample comprises a few hundred thousand distinct CDR3 sequences, about a tenth of which are singletons, and approximately 7.6% rests with the top ten. Sequenced material: PBMCs, taken before TCRalphabeta/CD19-depleted stem cell transplant. These receptors came from a boy younger than two with acute myeloid leukemia, due to receive a stem cell transplant.

This clonotype was picked up many times. The genes are TRBV11-1 and TRBJ1-2; TRBD1 agrees at 7 bases. The germline V gene encodes CDR1 SGHAT and CDR2 FQDESV (reference sequence). V gave up 2 bases and J gave up 2 bases; unmatched junction bases: 5. The CDR3 runs 15 residues. The CDR3 coding sequence is TGTGCCAGCAGCTTAACGGACAGGATAAACTATGGCTACACCTTC. Amino acid sequence: CASSLTDRINYGYTF.

This clonotype was detected many times. The chain is built from TRBV12-3 or TRBV12-4 and TRBJ2-5; 11 bases agree with TRBD2. The V gene end was trimmed by 5 bases and the J gene end by 3 bases; junction bases not matched to a gene: 5. This CDR3 is 15 amino acids long. The CDR3, as DNA: TGTGCCAGCAGTCATAGCGGGGGGGCTAAAGAGACCCAGTACTTC. Amino acids: CASSHSGGAKETQYF.

In this sample, this clonotype turned up a few times. This chain uses TRBV5-1 with TRBJ2-3, with TRBD1 matching over 10 bases. V was pared by 4 bases and J by 2 bases, with 7 bases of the junction left unmatched. The CDR3 runs 16 residues. Germline V CDR1 and CDR2: SGHRS, YFSETQ. Written as DNA, the CDR3 is TGCGCCAGCAGCCCGGACAGGGGGTGGGCCACAGATACGCAGTATTTT. Amino acids: CASSPDRGWATDTQYF.

The rearrangement joins TRBV12-3 or TRBV12-4 to TRBJ2-2, with 7 bases fitting TRBD1. V was pared by 5 bases and J by 2 bases, with 14 bases of the junction left unmatched. This CDR3 region has 18 residues. In DNA, the CDR3 is TGTGCCAGCAGTCCCCCTCTTACCGGGACAGTTAACACCGGGGAGCTGTTTTTT. Translation gives CASSPPLTGTVNTGELFF.

This clonotype occurred many times. The rearrangement uses TRBV5-4 and TRBJ1-1, with D possibly being TRBD1 (6 bases). The CDR3 spans 13 residues. V lost 0 bases and J lost 6, with 9 bases in between. CDR1 and CDR2 from the germline V gene are SGHNT and YYREEE (reference sequence). The CDR3 region has the DNA TGTGCCAGCAGCTTGGGGGGGGGCCCTGAAGCTTTCTTT. Translating it yields CASSLGGGPEAFF.

The DNA for the CDR3 is TGTGCCAGCAGTTACGAAGGGGGCTATGGGGCCAACGTCCTGACTTTC. Translated: CASSYEGGYGANVLTF. The genes are TRBV6-5 and TRBJ2-6, with 7 nucleotides matching TRBD1. The CDR3 runs 16 residues. The trim removed 2 bases at V and 3 bases at J, leaving 4 bases unmatched. The germline V gene encodes CDR1 MNHEY and CDR2 SVGAGI.

This clonotype has at least ten counts. The rearrangement links TRBV5-1 to TRBJ2-5, with a tentative D call TRBD1 (6 bases). The V end was cut by 4 bases, the J end by 5 bases, with 15 bases between. Germline loops: CDR1 SGHRS, CDR2 YFSETQ. This CDR3 is built from 14 residues. The CDR3 nucleotides read TGCGCCAGCAGCGAAAACAGGGCCTGGGAGACCCAGTACTTC. Protein product: CASSENRAWETQYF.

On this clonotype: A much larger clone differs by one base, so this may be a read error. J is TRBJ2-7 and V is TRBV20-1; possible D gene TRBD2, 6 bases. Germline values: CDR1 DFQATT, CDR2 SNEGSKA (reference sequence). Trimming stripped 5 bases from V and 1 base from J, with 15 bases between. The CDR3 has 14 amino acids. This chain's CDR3 is CSAGNPGRSYEQYF. The CDR3, as DNA: TGCAGTGCTGGTAACCCCGGGAGATCCTACGAGCAGTACTTC.

The table lists this clonotype with a count of one. The chain has TRBV6-5 and TRBJ2-2; D not resolved. This CDR3 has 15 amino acids. V lost 1 base and J lost 0, with 6 bases in between. Germline values: CDR1 MNHEY, CDR2 SVGAGI. The CDR3 DNA reads as TGTGCCAGCAGTTACTTTAGTACGAACACCGGGGAGCTGTTTTTT. This translates into CASSYFSTNTGELFF.

This clonotype was detected many times. V gene TRBV20-1 combines with J gene TRBJ2-2, with 13 nucleotides matching TRBD2. Per the germline V gene, CDR1 is DFQATT and CDR2 is SNEGSKA (reference sequence). The CDR3 loop spans 13 amino acids. V lost 5 bases, J lost 7 bases, and 1 base stayed unmatched. In nucleotides, the CDR3 is TGCAGTGCTTGGACTAGCGGGAGCGGGGAGCTGTTTTTT. It codes for CSAWTSGSGELFF.

The table lists this clonotype with many counts. The V call is TRBV12-3 or TRBV12-4, the J call TRBJ1-4; the D is unclear. The germline V and J ends were trimmed by 7 bases and 0 bases, with 12 bases remaining between them. CDR3 length: 15 amino acids. In nucleotides, the CDR3 is TGTGCCAGCACCCTTGGACTCGCAACTAATGAAAAACTGTTTTTT. Protein product: CASTLGLATNEKLFF.

This clonotype has ten or more counts. V gene TRBV7-7 combines with J gene TRBJ2-2; 7 bases agree with TRBD2. In germline, CDR1 is SSHAT, CDR2 FNYEAQ (reference sequence). J was trimmed by 5 bases and V by 1 base; bases with no gene match: 4. This CDR3 has 15 residues. CDR3 in amino acids: CASSLGLAETGELFF. DNA for the CDR3: TGTGCCAGCAGCTTAGGTCTAGCGGAGACCGGGGAGCTGTTTTTT. The full variable domain, in which reference TRBV7-7 and TRBJ2-2 provide the parts outside the CDR3, is GAGVSQSPRYKVTKRGQDVTLRCDPISSHATLYWYQQALGQGPEFLTYFNYEAQPDKSGLPSDRFSAERPEGSISTLTIQRTEQRDSAMYRCASSLGLAETGELFFGEGSRLTVL.

Turning to this clonotype: This clone may be a read error of a much larger clone one base away. The gene calls are TRBV2 and TRBJ2-7; 8 bases map to TRBD2. The V and J ends lost 6 bases and 6 bases, in that order; junction bases with no gene match: 13. Germline V CDR1 and CDR2: SNHLY, FYNNEI. The CDR3 has 15 residues. This CDR3 reads CASRGSGGEGSEQYF. CDR3 DNA: TGTGCCAGCAGGGGGTCCGGGGGGGAAGGCTCCGAGCAGTACTTC.

This clonotype was detected a few times. The gene calls are TRBV28 and TRBJ2-1, with D perhaps TRBD2 (5 bases). V shed 2 bases and J shed 9 bases, with 23 bases lying between them. Germline CDR1 and CDR2: MDHEN and SYDVKM. This CDR3 has 17 amino acids. This CDR3 is CASSLVGSSLVFGEQFF. CDR3 coding DNA: TGTGCCAGCAGTTTAGTGGGGAGTAGTTTGGTGTTCGGTGAGCAGTTCTTC.

This clonotype appeared many times. V and J are TRBV18 and TRBJ2-6; D assignment may be TRBD1 or TRBD2 (5 bases each). V was shortened by 3 bases and J by 0 bases, with 15 bases between the two germline ends. The CDR3 contains 18 residues. In germline, CDR1 is KGHSH, CDR2 LQKENI. In nucleotides, the CDR3 is TGTGCCAGCTCACCCACAGGCGGACTTAGCTCTGGGGCCAACGTCCTGACTTTC. Its translation is CASSPTGGLSSGANVLTF.

V and J are TRBV7-8 and TRBJ1-5, with D uncertain. Germline CDR1 reads SGHVS; CDR2 reads FQNEAQ. Trimming pared 5 bases from V and 3 bases from J, leaving 8 bases between. This CDR3 comprises 13 residues. CDR3 bases: TGTGCCAGCAGCCCCGAGCCCAATCAGCCCCAGCATTTT. As protein: CASSPEPNQPQHF.

V and J are TRBV6-1 and TRBJ2-7, with TRBD2 matching over 13 bases. The ends lost 6 bases at V and 3 bases at J; junction bases unmatched: 2. The CDR3 is made up of 14 amino acids. Germline CDR1 and CDR2: MNHNS and SASEGT. CDR3 residues: CASRRTSGGYEQYF. Written as DNA, the CDR3 is TGTGCCAGCAGGCGGACTAGCGGGGGCTACGAGCAGTACTTC.

This clonotype was seen at least ten times. V and J are TRBV4-2 and TRBJ2-1, with TRBD2 identical over 10 bases. CDR1 LGHNA and CDR2 YNFKEQ come from the germline V gene. This CDR3 is built from 19 residues. J gave up 2 bases and V 5 bases, and 15 bases lay outside the gene matches. In DNA form, the CDR3 reads TGTGCCAGCAGCGCCCTGGGACAGCGGGGGGGCTTCGCCTACAATGAGCAGTTCTTC. Its protein is CASSALGQRGGFAYNEQFF.